This TCR beta chain was sequenced in a study of T cell repertoires in cytomegalovirus infection. Study-wide context: The authors relied on CMV epitopes, both recently identified HLA-C-restricted and well-studied HLA-B-restricted.

The CDR3 length is 16 residues. V dropped 3 bases and J dropped 5; count of bases not matched to a gene: 13. Germline lookup yields CDR1 SGDLS and CDR2 YYNGEE. Worth noting for this clonotype: Antigen unknown.

TCRdb called the reads again in MiXCR, with one record for every CDR3 protein. Of approximately 910,000 distinct CDR3 sequences listed, roughly 30% were seen once; the top ten hold around 15%. Study observations and caveats: CMV-specific HLA-C-restricted TCR beta clonotypes dominated the ex vivo response. Pooled public TCR beta family frequency picked out CMV carriers with the relevant HLA.

This specimen was cultured CD8+ T cells from PBMCs, taken from culture after CMV antigen stimulation. The V and J genes are TRBV9 and TRBJ1-1, with 7 bases lining up with TRBD1. The sequence was collected from a human donor in good health (CMV status not recorded). Some clones in this sample may be carry-over from other donors' samples. CDR3 amino acids: CASSEGRWQGGTEAFF. The DNA of the CDR3 is TGTGCCAGCAGCGAGGGGAGATGGCAGGGGGGAACTGAAGCTTTCTTT. Full variable domain (remainder filled in from reference TRBV9 and TRBJ1-1): DSGVTQTPKHLITATGQRVTLRCSPRSGDLSVYWYQQSLDQGLQFLIQYYNGEERAKGNILERFSAQQFPDLHSELNLSSLELGDSALYFCASSEGRWQGGTEAFFGQGTRLTVV.